This TCR beta chain was sequenced during a study of blood T cell repertoires in COVID-19. Looking at the study overall: COVID-19 samples from acute and convalescent phases originated in the United States, Italy and Spain. T cells, B-cell-depleted T cells, or PBMCs provided the cDNA or gDNA that served as material.

This CDR3 region has 14 residues. Germline V gene sequence: CDR1 SGHNT, CDR2 YYREEE (reference sequence). Trimming took 0 bases from V and 6 from J, leaving 13 bases between them. Per the original data handling: Reference gene primer amplification in the assay estimated nucleated cell counts. Assay used: immunoSEQ multiplex PCR; TCRdb lists only in-frame clones, some missing. The DNA gave D and trimming, while V, J and clone size come from that table. The table includes 150,000 to 200,000 clones, roughly 89% detected once. The specimen was peripheral blood. The chain combines TRBV5-4 with TRBJ2-7; D may be TRBD1 (6 bases). The clonotype was recovered from a man aged 35 to 55 with acute or convalescent COVID-19. DNA for the CDR3: TGTGCCAGCAGCTTGGTAAGGGGGTCGGGCGAGCAGTACTTC. This codes for CASSLVRGSGEQYF.